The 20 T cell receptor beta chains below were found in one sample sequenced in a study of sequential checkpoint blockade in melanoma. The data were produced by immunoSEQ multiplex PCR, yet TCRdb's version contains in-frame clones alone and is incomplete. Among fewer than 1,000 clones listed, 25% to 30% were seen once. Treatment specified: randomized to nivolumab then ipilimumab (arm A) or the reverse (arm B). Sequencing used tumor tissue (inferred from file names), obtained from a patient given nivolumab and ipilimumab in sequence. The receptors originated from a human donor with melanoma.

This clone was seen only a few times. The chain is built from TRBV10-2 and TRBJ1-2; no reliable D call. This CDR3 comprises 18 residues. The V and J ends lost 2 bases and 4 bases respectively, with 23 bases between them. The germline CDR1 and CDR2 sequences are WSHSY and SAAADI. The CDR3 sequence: CASSEVTKIAPQFYGYTF. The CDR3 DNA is TGCGCCAGCAGTGAGGTAACCAAAATAGCGCCCCAATTCTATGGCTACACCTTC.

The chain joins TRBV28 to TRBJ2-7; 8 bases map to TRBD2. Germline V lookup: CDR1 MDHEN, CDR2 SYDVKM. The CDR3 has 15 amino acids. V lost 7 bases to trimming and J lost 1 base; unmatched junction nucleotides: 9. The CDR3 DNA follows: TGTGCCAGCAACCGCGGGGGGACACTTTCCTACGAGCAGTACTTC. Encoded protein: CASNRGGTLSYEQYF.

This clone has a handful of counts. This CDR3 is CASSRWTASILNNSPLHF. In DNA, the CDR3 is TGTGCCAGCAGCCGATGGACAGCATCTATCCTTAATAATTCACCCCTCCACTTT. The chain joins TRBV11-3 to TRBJ1-6; a possible D gene is TRBD1 (6 bases). The CDR3 totals 18 residues. Germline loops: CDR1 SGHNT, CDR2 YENEEA. With 5 bases removed from V and 5 bases from J, the gap between germline ends came to 22 bases. The variable domain in full, with the rest retrieved from reference TRBV11-3 and TRBJ1-6, is EAGVVQSPRYKIIEKKQPVAFWCNPISGHNTLYWYLQNLGQGPELLIRYENEEAVDDSQLPKDRFSAERLKGVDSTLKIQPAELGDSAVYLCASSRWTASILNNSPLHFGNGTRLTVT.

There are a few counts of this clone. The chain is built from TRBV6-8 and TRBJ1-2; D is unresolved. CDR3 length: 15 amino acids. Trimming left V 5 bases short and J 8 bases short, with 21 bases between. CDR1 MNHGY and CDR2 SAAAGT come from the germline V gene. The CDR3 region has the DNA TGTGCCAGCAGTGAGAGGGATCAACACCCTGGAGGCTACACCTTC. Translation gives CASSERDQHPGGYTF.

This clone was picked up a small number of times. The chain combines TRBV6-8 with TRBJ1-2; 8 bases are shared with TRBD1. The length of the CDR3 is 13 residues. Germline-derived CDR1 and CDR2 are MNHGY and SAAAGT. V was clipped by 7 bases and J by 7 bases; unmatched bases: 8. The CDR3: CASTRTGRSGYTF. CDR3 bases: TGTGCCAGCACCCGGACAGGGAGGTCTGGCTACACCTTC.

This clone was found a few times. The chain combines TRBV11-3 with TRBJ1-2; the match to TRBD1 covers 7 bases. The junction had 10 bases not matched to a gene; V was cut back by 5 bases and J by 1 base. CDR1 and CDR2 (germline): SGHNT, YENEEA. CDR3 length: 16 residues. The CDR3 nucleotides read TGTGCCAGCAGCCTCCGGGACAGTAACGTTAACTATGGCTACACCTTC. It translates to CASSLRDSNVNYGYTF.

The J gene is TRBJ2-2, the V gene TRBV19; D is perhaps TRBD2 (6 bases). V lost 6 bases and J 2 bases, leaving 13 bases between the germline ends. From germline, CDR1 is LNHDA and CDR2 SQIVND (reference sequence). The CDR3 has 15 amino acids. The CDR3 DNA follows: TGTGCCAGTAGGTCGGGACTCCTAAACACCGGGGAGCTGTTTTTT. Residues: CASRSGLLNTGELFF.

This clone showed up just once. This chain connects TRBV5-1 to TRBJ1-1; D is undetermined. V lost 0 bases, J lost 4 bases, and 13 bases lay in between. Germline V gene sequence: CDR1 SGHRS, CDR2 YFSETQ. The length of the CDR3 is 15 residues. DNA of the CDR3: TGCGCCAGCAGCTTGGCCGGCCCCACCGGCACTGAAGCTTTCTTT. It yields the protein CASSLAGPTGTEAFF.

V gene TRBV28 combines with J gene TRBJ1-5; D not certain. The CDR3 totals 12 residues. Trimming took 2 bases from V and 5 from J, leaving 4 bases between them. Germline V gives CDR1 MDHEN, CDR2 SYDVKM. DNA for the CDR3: TGTGCCAGCAGTTTAGGGTATCAGCCCCAGCATTTT. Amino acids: CASSLGYQPQHF.

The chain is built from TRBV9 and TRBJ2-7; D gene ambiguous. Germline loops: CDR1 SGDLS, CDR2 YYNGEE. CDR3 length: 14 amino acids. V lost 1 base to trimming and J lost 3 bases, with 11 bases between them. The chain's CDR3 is CASSVFGSDYEQYF. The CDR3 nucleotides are TGTGCCAGCAGCGTATTCGGCTCCGACTACGAGCAGTACTTC.

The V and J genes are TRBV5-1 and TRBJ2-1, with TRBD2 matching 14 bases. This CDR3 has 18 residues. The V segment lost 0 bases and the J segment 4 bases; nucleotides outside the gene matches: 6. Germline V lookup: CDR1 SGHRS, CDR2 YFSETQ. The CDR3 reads CASSLGLAGGLLYNEQFF. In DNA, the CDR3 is TGCGCCAGCAGCTTGGGACTAGCGGGGGGGCTCTTGTACAATGAGCAGTTCTTC.

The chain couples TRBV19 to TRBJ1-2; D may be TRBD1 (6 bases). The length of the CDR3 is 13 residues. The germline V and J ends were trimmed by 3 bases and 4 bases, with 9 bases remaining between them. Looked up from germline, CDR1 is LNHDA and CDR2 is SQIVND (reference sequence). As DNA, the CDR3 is TGTGCCAGTAGTATCGGGGGCGCCTATGGCTACACCTTC. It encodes CASSIGGAYGYTF.

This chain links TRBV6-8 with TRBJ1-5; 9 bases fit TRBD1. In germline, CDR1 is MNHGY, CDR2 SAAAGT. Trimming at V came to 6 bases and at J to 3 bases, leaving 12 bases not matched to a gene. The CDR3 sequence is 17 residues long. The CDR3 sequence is CASRVGQGNSDNQPQHF. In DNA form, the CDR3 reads TGTGCCAGCAGAGTGGGACAGGGTAACTCGGACAATCAGCCCCAGCATTTT.

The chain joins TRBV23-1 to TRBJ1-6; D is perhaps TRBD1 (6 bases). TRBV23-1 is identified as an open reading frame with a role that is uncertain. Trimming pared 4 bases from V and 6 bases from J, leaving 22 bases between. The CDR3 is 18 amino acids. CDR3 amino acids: CASSRPTGLKGTNSPLHF. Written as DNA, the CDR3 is TGCGCCAGCAGTCGACCAACAGGGTTAAAGGGGACTAATTCACCCCTCCACTTT.

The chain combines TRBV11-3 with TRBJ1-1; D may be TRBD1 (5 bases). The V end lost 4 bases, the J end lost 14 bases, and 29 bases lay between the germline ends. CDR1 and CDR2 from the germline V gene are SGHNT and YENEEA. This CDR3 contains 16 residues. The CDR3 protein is CASSWGEGRSSKGSFF. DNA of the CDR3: TGTGCCAGCAGCTGGGGGGAGGGGCGCAGCAGTAAGGGGTCGTTCTTT.

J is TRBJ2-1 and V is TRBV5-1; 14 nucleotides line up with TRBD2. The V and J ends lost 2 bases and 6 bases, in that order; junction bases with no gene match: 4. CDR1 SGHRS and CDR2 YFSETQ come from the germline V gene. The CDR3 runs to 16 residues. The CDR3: CASSFPTSGGANEQFF. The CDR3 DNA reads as TGCGCCAGCAGCTTCCCGACTAGCGGGGGGGCCAATGAGCAGTTCTTC.

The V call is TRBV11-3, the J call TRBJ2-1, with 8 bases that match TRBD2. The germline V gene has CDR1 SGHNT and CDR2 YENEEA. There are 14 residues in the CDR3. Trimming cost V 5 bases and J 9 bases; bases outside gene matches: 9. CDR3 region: CASSPPGTRAEQFF. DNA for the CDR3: TGTGCCAGCAGCCCACCAGGGACTAGGGCTGAGCAGTTCTTC.

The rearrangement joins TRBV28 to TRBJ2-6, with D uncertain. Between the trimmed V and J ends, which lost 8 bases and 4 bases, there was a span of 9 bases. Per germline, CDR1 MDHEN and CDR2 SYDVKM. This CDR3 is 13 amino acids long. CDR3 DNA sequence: TGTGCCAGCTTAGTATCAGGGGCCAACGTCCTGACTTTC. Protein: CASLVSGANVLTF.

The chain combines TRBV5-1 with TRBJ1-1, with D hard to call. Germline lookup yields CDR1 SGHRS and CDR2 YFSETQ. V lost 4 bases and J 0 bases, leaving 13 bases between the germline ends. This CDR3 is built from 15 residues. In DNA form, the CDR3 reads TGCGCCAGCAGCCCTAAGGAGGGCCTGAACACTGAAGCTTTCTTT. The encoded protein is CASSPKEGLNTEAFF. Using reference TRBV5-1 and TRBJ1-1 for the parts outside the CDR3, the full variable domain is KAGVTQTPRYLIKTRGQQVTLSCSPISGHRSVSWYQQTPGQGLQFLFEYFSETQRNKGNFPGRFSGRQFSNSRSEMNVSTLELGDSALYLCASSPKEGLNTEAFFGQGTRLTVV.

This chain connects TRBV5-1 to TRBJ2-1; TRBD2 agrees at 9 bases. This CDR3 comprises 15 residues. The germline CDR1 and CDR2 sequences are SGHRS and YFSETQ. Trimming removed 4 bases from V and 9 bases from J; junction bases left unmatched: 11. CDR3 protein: CASSTLAGAPGEQFF. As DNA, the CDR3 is TGCGCCAGCAGCACCTTAGCGGGGGCCCCCGGTGAGCAGTTCTTC.